What follows are 23 T cell receptor beta chains derived from one specimen sequenced in a study of T-cell reconstitution after alpha-beta-depleted transplantation in children. Unique molecular identifiers were built into the TCRbeta library. TCRdb re-called the PCR reads with MiXCR, one entry per CDR3 protein. Among 700,000 to 950,000 distinct CDR3 sequences, roughly 15% were seen once, and the ten largest hold approximately 5%. The sequences come from PBMCs, mostly from graft donor cells, collected 360 days after TCRalphabeta/CD19-depleted stem cell transplant. Receptor source: a male patient younger than 18 who had a stem cell transplant for acute lymphoblastic leukemia, so the T cells may come from the graft donor.

This clonotype has a handful of counts. This sequence joins TRBV12-3 or TRBV12-4 and TRBJ2-5; weak D call: TRBD1 (7 bases). The CDR3 consists of 13 residues. The ends were cut back, 6 bases at V and 5 bases at J, with 13 bases in the middle. The CDR3 DNA reads TGTGCCAGCAGGGAGGGGGCGTGGGAGACCCAGTACTTC. This translates into CASREGAWETQYF.

This clonotype has ten or more counts. The J gene is TRBJ2-6, the V gene TRBV28, with D unclear. With 5 bases removed from V and 0 bases from J, the gap between germline ends came to 8 bases. Germline CDR1 is MDHEN and CDR2 is SYDVKM. This CDR3 contains 15 residues. As DNA, the CDR3 is TGTGCCAGCAGTCCACCGGTCTCTGGGGCCAACGTCCTGACTTTC. This translates into CASSPPVSGANVLTF. The full variable domain, its missing parts supplied by reference TRBV28 and TRBJ2-6, is DVKVTQSSRYLVKRTGEKVFLECVQDMDHENMFWYRQDPGLGLRLIYFSYDVKMKEKGDIPEGYSVSREKKERFSLILESASTNQTSMYLCASSPPVSGANVLTFGAGSRLTVL.

The V call is TRBV5-4, the J call TRBJ2-5; D gene unclear. Trimming removed 4 bases at V and 6 bases at J, with 13 bases between. Germline loops: CDR1 SGHNT, CDR2 YYREEE (reference sequence). The CDR3 totals 13 residues. In DNA form, the CDR3 reads TGTGCCAGCAGCAATGGACCGAGGAAGACCCAGTACTTC. It yields the protein CASSNGPRKTQYF.

The V call is TRBV29-1, the J call TRBJ2-2; 7 nucleotides match TRBD1. Germline CDR1 and CDR2: SQVTM and ANQGSEA. The ends lost 6 bases at V and 5 bases at J; junction bases unmatched: 3. The CDR3 covers 12 residues. The CDR3 loop is CSVMTGTGELFF. The CDR3 nucleotides are TGCAGCGTGATGACAGGGACCGGGGAGCTGTTTTTT.

V is TRBV2 and J is TRBJ2-7; D perhaps matches TRBD2 (6 bases). The CDR3 is 12 amino acids. Trimming cost V 7 bases and J 2 bases, with 9 bases left between them. CDR1 and CDR2 from the germline V gene are SNHLY and FYNNEI. The CDR3: CASIGSPYEQYF. CDR3 in DNA: TGTGCCAGCATCGGGAGCCCCTACGAGCAGTACTTC.

As regards this clonotype: One end of the junction fails to match germline, which may point to a read error. This CDR3 reads CTSCFVGTGGLYNQPQHF. The CDR3 region has the DNA TGTACCAGCTGTTTTGTCGGCACAGGGGGCCTTTACAATCAGCCCCAGCATTTT. The V call is TRBV2, the J call TRBJ1-5; TRBD1 agrees at 9 bases. Germline V gene data show CDR1 as SNHLY and CDR2 as FYNNEI. The length of the CDR3 is 18 residues.

This clonotype has more than one count but fewer than ten. V gene TRBV7-6 combines with J gene TRBJ2-1; the match to TRBD2 covers 11 bases. V lost 1 base, J lost 9 bases, and 8 bases stayed unmatched. This CDR3 spans 16 amino acids. Germline lookup yields CDR1 SGHVS and CDR2 FNYEAQ. In DNA, the CDR3 is TGTGCCAGCAGCTTAGATAGCGGGAGGGCATATACTGAGCAGTTCTTC. It specifies CASSLDSGRAYTEQFF.

This clonotype was seen a handful of times. The chain recombines TRBV7-9 with TRBJ1-5; D uncertain. CDR3 length: 14 amino acids. Germline V gives CDR1 SEHNR, CDR2 FQNEAQ (reference sequence). V was cut by 2 bases and J by 3 bases, with 8 bases left in between. CDR3 in amino acids: CASSLSQINQPQHF. The DNA of the CDR3 is TGTGCCAGCAGCTTATCACAGATCAATCAGCCCCAGCATTTT.

This clonotype was counted a few times. This chain uses TRBV9 with TRBJ2-5; D is unclear. The CDR3 contains 14 residues. The V and J ends lost 0 bases and 5 bases respectively, with 11 bases between them. Germline lookup yields CDR1 SGDLS and CDR2 YYNGEE. CDR3 nucleotide sequence: TGTGCCAGCAGCGTAGCATCTTCCTTTGAGACCCAGTACTTC. The encoded protein is CASSVASSFETQYF.

V is TRBV20-1 and J is TRBJ1-5; the D gene is possibly TRBD1 (5 bases). V lost 7 bases and J lost 10, with 11 bases in between. Germline CDR1 is DFQATT and CDR2 is SNEGSKA (reference sequence). CDR3 size: 10 residues. The CDR3 DNA follows: TGCAGTGGGGGGGGATCCCCCCAGCATTTT. Translation gives CSGGGSPQHF.

The V and J genes are TRBV12-3 or TRBV12-4 and TRBJ2-7, with 10 positions matching TRBD2. Trimming removed 7 bases from V and 7 bases from J; junction bases left unmatched: 7. The CDR3 contains 13 residues. CDR3 in amino acids: CASMLAGVGEQYF. CDR3 DNA sequence: TGTGCCAGCATGCTAGCGGGAGTGGGAGAGCAGTACTTC.

The sample holds a few counts of this clonotype. The V gene is TRBV7-9, the J gene TRBJ2-1; unclear D gene. V lost 11 bases and J 0 bases, leaving 11 bases between the germline ends. The CDR3 runs to 13 residues. Germline assignment: CDR1 SEHNR and CDR2 FQNEAQ (reference sequence). CDR3: CAGGTHSYNEQFF. The DNA of the CDR3 is TGTGCCGGCGGAACCCACTCCTACAATGAGCAGTTCTTC.

This clonotype has only a few counts. The chain recombines TRBV7-9 with TRBJ2-2; D gene ambiguous. The CDR3 is 17 amino acids. The germline gives CDR1 SEHNR, CDR2 FQNEAQ (reference sequence). V lost 5 bases and J lost 1, with 17 bases in between. DNA of the CDR3: TGTGCCAGCAGCCCTGAATGGTTAGGGTTGAACACCGGGGAGCTGTTTTTT. It encodes CASSPEWLGLNTGELFF.

With respect to this clonotype: This CDR3 fails to terminate in the conserved phenylalanine or tryptophan, so it likely reflects a read error. The rearrangement joins TRBV11-2 to TRBJ1-3; D is undetermined. The CDR3 runs 12 residues. V gave up 5 bases and J gave up 8 bases, with 10 bases separating them. Germline CDR1 is SGHAT and CDR2 is FQNNGV. CDR3 region: CASSPPRYTIYI. DNA for the CDR3: TGTGCCAGCAGCCCACCCCGGTACACCATATATATT.

The chain carries TRBV27 and TRBJ2-2, with 7 bases lining up with TRBD1. The germline CDR1 and CDR2 sequences are MNHEY and SMNVEV (reference sequence). This CDR3 has 17 residues. The V gene end was trimmed by 5 bases and the J gene end by 0 bases; junction bases not matched to a gene: 9. CDR3 in amino acids: CASSITPGQTNTGELFF. The CDR3, as DNA: TGTGCCAGCAGTATAACCCCGGGACAGACGAACACCGGGGAGCTGTTTTTT.

The V gene is TRBV20-1, the J gene TRBJ1-1; D uncertain. V was clipped by 1 base and J by 8 bases, with 14 bases between them. Germline CDR1 and CDR2: DFQATT and SNEGSKA (reference sequence). This CDR3 is 13 amino acids long. As DNA, the CDR3 is TGCAGTGCTAGAGGCCAAGGACTGACCGAAGCTTTCTTT. Protein sequence: CSARGQGLTEAFF.

The chain recombines TRBV5-1 with TRBJ2-1, with 7 bases identical to TRBD2. Germline CDR1 SGHRS, CDR2 YFSETQ. Trimming at V came to 3 bases and at J to 2 bases, leaving 5 bases not matched to a gene. The CDR3 is 15 residues long. The CDR3 loop is CASSSGSGPYNEQFF. CDR3 bases: TGCGCCAGCAGCTCCGGTAGCGGGCCCTACAATGAGCAGTTCTTC.

In this sample, this clonotype turned up a few times. V is TRBV6-4 and J is TRBJ2-3; TRBD1 aligns across 8 bases. CDR1 is MRHNA, CDR2 SNTAGT, per germline. Trimming cost V 0 bases and J 6 bases; bases outside gene matches: 17. This CDR3 is 19 amino acids long. CDR3 residues: CASSDSMIRDRGGSDTQYF. CDR3 sequence (DNA): TGTGCCAGCAGTGACTCGATGATACGCGACAGGGGAGGTAGCGATACGCAGTATTTT.

The J gene is TRBJ2-1, the V gene TRBV7-9; D perhaps matches TRBD1 (6 bases). The length of the CDR3 is 16 residues. Germline V gene sequence: CDR1 SEHNR, CDR2 FQNEAQ (reference sequence). Trimming shortened V by 4 bases and J by 0 bases, and 13 bases separated the two germline ends. DNA for the CDR3: TGTGCCAGCAGCTCATGGACAGCCCTCTCCTACAATGAGCAGTTCTTC. This codes for CASSSWTALSYNEQFF.

The J gene is TRBJ2-3, the V gene TRBV12-3 or TRBV12-4; 9 bases are shared with TRBD1. The junction had 9 bases not matched to a gene; V was cut back by 7 bases and J by 1 base. The CDR3 extends over 16 amino acids. The CDR3 DNA follows: TGTGCCAGCACTCCCTGGACAGGGGTGGGCACAGATACGCAGTATTTT. Protein sequence: CASTPWTGVGTDTQYF.

This clonotype turned up a few times. The chain carries TRBV10-2 and TRBJ1-1; unclear D gene. Germline V gene lookup returns CDR1 WSHSY and CDR2 SAAADI. This CDR3 contains 16 residues. V lost 0 bases and J 3 bases, leaving 14 bases between the germline ends. DNA of the CDR3: TGCGCCAGCAGTGAGTCCCGACTCCTCGGGGACACTGAAGCTTTCTTT. Amino acids: CASSESRLLGDTEAFF.

This chain joins TRBV11-2 and TRBJ2-1, with D possibly TRBD2 on 6 matching bases. Germline V gene data show CDR1 as SGHAT and CDR2 as FQNNGV. There are 18 residues in the CDR3. V was pared by 0 bases and J by 2 bases, with 17 bases between. CDR3 residues: CASSLEGRPLATYNEQFF. The CDR3 bases are TGTGCCAGCAGCTTAGAGGGCAGACCGCTAGCGACCTACAATGAGCAGTTCTTC.

In this sample, this clonotype turned up a few times. The rearrangement uses TRBV11-1 and TRBJ2-7; 16 bases align to TRBD2. The CDR3 has 19 residues. Germline V gene lookup returns CDR1 SGHAT and CDR2 FQDESV (reference sequence). Trimming cost V 4 bases and J 3 bases; bases outside gene matches: 12. The CDR3 DNA reads TGTGCCAGCAGCTCACTGCCCGGGACTAGCGGGAGGGACAGCTACGAGCAGTACTTC. Encoded protein: CASSSLPGTSGRDSYEQYF.